Sequencing of this TCR beta chain was carried out in a study of graft-versus-host responses after intestinal transplantation. Turning to the study itself: Tacrolimus and steroids were given for two to four years to all recipients after anti-thymocyte globulin induction.

This table comes from immunoSEQ multiplex PCR, and its TCRdb copy is limited to in-frame clones, with some not included. Counted here are 15,000 to 20,000 clones, 88% occurring once; the ten biggest clones make up 5.5% to 7%. Germline V gene data show CDR1 as SEHNR and CDR2 as FQNEAQ (reference sequence). V lost 5 bases and J lost 7; bases outside the gene matches: 12. The CDR3 has 16 residues. Findings and caveats of the study: Declines in HvG clones occurring early post-transplant were associated with peak circulating GvH clone levels. Individuals carrying graft-donor T cell macrochimerism showed high graft-versus-host to host-versus-graft clonal ratios in allografts. Recipient marrow showed GvH clones, some seen first in ileum or blood.

As regards this clone: Its antigen is as yet unknown.

The clonotype originates from a human patient who received an intestinal transplant, so some T cells may come from the graft donor. V usage is TRBV7-9 and J usage is TRBJ2-1; TRBD2 agrees at 9 bases. The sequencing used PBMCs, collected approximately 16 weeks after intestinal transplant. Written as DNA, the CDR3 is TGTGCCAGCAGCCTCAGTTTAGCGGGAGAAGGGAATGAGCAGTTCTTC. It yields the protein CASSLSLAGEGNEQFF.